What follows is one T cell receptor (beta chain) and its context. This sample was included in a study of blood T cell repertoires in COVID-19. The table came from immunoSEQ multiplex PCR; TCRdb's copy has only in-frame clones and leaves some out. Here the sample spans some 97,000 clones, just over 90% being singletons. CDR3 length equals 15 residues. Germline-derived CDR1 and CDR2 are LNHDA and SQIVND (reference sequence). V was trimmed by 4 bases and J by 8 bases, leaving 20 bases between them. The source of this sequence is a middle-aged man with acute or convalescent COVID-19. The sample was peripheral blood. The V gene is TRBV19, the J gene TRBJ1-1, with D perhaps matching TRBD1 (5 bases). Here the CDR3 DNA reads TGTGCCAGTAGTACTACCGTGCAGGGATTTCGCGAAGCTTTCTTT. Its protein product is CASSTTVQGFREAFF.